The 30 T cell receptor beta chains below come from one sample, sequenced in a study of identifying expanded T cells in peripheral blood. Produced via immunoSEQ multiplex PCR; TCRdb's table is partial and in-frame only. Among fewer than 130,000 clones listed, roughly 90% were seen once. Sequenced material: blood. The source of these receptors is a person aged 18-70 years in good health.

The chain is built from TRBV5-6 and TRBJ2-3; 10 bases align to TRBD1. Germline values: CDR1 SGHDT, CDR2 YYEEEE. J was trimmed by 5 bases and V by 4 bases; bases with no gene match: 10. This CDR3 comprises 16 residues. The DNA of the CDR3 is TGTGCCAGCAGCCGAACTGGGGACAGGGGTTTAGATACGCAGTATTTT. Its protein product is CASSRTGDRGLDTQYF.

V gene TRBV15 combines with J gene TRBJ2-3, with a possible D match to TRBD2 (7 bases). Trimming took 2 bases from V and 0 from J, leaving 15 bases between them. This CDR3 has 17 residues. Germline CDR1 is LNHNV and CDR2 is YYDKDF (reference sequence). CDR3 bases: TGTGCCACCAGCAGATCGTTCGGGGGGCCTAGCACAGATACGCAGTATTTT. It translates to CATSRSFGGPSTDTQYF.

This rearrangement joins TRBV15 to TRBJ1-2; a weak D match, TRBD1 (5 bases). The CDR3 length is 11 residues. Germline CDR1 reads LNHNV; CDR2 reads YYDKDF (reference sequence). V gave up 3 bases and J gave up 12 bases, with 11 bases separating them. CDR3: CATSSVGVHTF. Written as DNA, the CDR3 is TGTGCCACCAGCAGCGTGGGGGTCCACACCTTC.

The chain joins TRBV4-3 to TRBJ1-2; possible D gene TRBD1, 5 bases. This CDR3 has 15 amino acids. Per the germline V gene, CDR1 is LGHNA and CDR2 is YSLEER. V gave up 0 bases and J gave up 4 bases, with 12 bases separating them. The CDR3 loop is CASSQDWGSSYGYTF. The CDR3 DNA follows: TGCGCCAGCAGCCAAGACTGGGGGAGTAGCTATGGCTACACCTTC.

This rearrangement joins TRBV5-1 to TRBJ2-3, with D tentatively TRBD1 (5 bases). Germline values: CDR1 SGHRS, CDR2 YFSETQ. V was pared by 0 bases and J by 0 bases, with 11 bases between. The CDR3 runs to 16 residues. CDR3 nucleotide sequence: TGCGCCAGCAGCTTGGCAGGGCAGGGTAGCACAGATACGCAGTATTTT. Translated: CASSLAGQGSTDTQYF.

J is TRBJ2-5 and V is TRBV18, with D unresolved. This CDR3 is built from 15 residues. CDR1 and CDR2 from the germline V gene are KGHSH and LQKENI. Trimming shortened V by 1 base and J by 2 bases, and 11 bases separated the two germline ends. The CDR3 DNA is TGTGCCAGCTCACCACTTGTGGGGATACAAGAGACCCAGTACTTC. This encodes CASSPLVGIQETQYF.

The rearrangement uses TRBV19 and TRBJ2-3; D not certain. There are 13 residues in the CDR3. The germline V gene has CDR1 LNHDA and CDR2 SQIVND (reference sequence). With 3 bases removed from V and 2 bases from J, the gap between germline ends came to 6 bases. CDR3: CASSMWPTDTQYF. The CDR3 DNA follows: TGTGCCAGTAGTATGTGGCCCACAGATACGCAGTATTTT.

The V call is TRBV27, the J call TRBJ2-2, with 7 bases fitting TRBD1. The CDR3 spans 14 residues. The ends lost 7 bases at V and 1 base at J; junction bases unmatched: 3. Germline values: CDR1 MNHEY, CDR2 SMNVEV (reference sequence). The DNA of the CDR3 is TGTGCCAGCAATAACAGGGGGAACACCGGGGAGCTGTTTTTT. This translates into CASNNRGNTGELFF.

The chain links TRBV19 to TRBJ1-5, with TRBD1 as a possible D gene (6 bases). Germline values: CDR1 LNHDA, CDR2 SQIVND (reference sequence). V lost 11 bases, J lost 0 bases, and 20 bases lay in between. The CDR3 totals 16 residues. CDR3: CAVKGGTPDSNQPQHF. As DNA, the CDR3 is TGTGCCGTTAAGGGGGGGACACCTGATAGCAATCAGCCCCAGCATTTT.

The chain links TRBV9 to TRBJ2-2; D is possibly TRBD1 or TRBD2 (5 bases each). Between the trimmed V and J ends, which lost 0 bases and 1 base, there was a span of 10 bases. Germline V lookup: CDR1 SGDLS, CDR2 YYNGEE. The CDR3 length is 16 residues. The chain's CDR3 is CASSVAGRLNTGELFF. As DNA, the CDR3 is TGTGCCAGCAGCGTAGCGGGACGCCTGAACACCGGGGAGCTGTTTTTT.

This clone appeared many times. The rearrangement joins TRBV6-4 to TRBJ1-5, with TRBD1 matching 10 bases. V trimming: 2 bases; J trimming: 2 bases; junction bases outside the gene matches: 0. The CDR3 totals 15 residues. Germline lookup yields CDR1 MRHNA and CDR2 SNTAGT. The CDR3 nucleotides are TGTGCCAGCAGTGACGGGACAGGGGGCAATCAGCCCCAGCATTTT. Translated: CASSDGTGGNQPQHF.

The chain couples TRBV7-9 to TRBJ1-6; 10 bases map to TRBD1. This CDR3 has 16 amino acids. CDR1 is SEHNR and CDR2 is FQNEAQ in the germline V gene (reference sequence). After removal of 1 base from V and 7 bases from J, the junction contained 4 bases not matched to a gene. The CDR3 region has the DNA TGTGCCAGCAGCTTAGGGGGGACAGGGGTAAATTCACCCCTCCACTTT. As protein: CASSLGGTGVNSPLHF.

V is TRBV19 and J is TRBJ2-5; 9 positions match TRBD2. This CDR3 has 17 amino acids. V lost 4 bases and J lost 5; bases outside the gene matches: 14. Germline CDR1 reads LNHDA; CDR2 reads SQIVND (reference sequence). CDR3 amino acids: CASSKTPGRGGLETQYF. CDR3 DNA: TGTGCCAGTAGTAAAACCCCTGGGCGGGGGGGCCTTGAGACCCAGTACTTC. Full variable domain (rest looked up from reference TRBV19 and TRBJ2-5): DGGITQSPKYLFRKEGQNVTLSCEQNLNHDAMYWYRQDPGQGLRLIYYSQIVNDFQKGDIAEGYSVSREKKESFPLTVTSAQKNPTAFYLCASSKTPGRGGLETQYFGPGTRLLVL.

This chain joins TRBV7-2 and TRBJ2-7, with D tentatively TRBD1 (5 bases). There are 15 residues in the CDR3. Germline assignment: CDR1 SGHTA and CDR2 FQGNSA. V dropped 5 bases and J dropped 0 bases, with 14 bases sitting between them. The CDR3 loop is CASSLIRDPSYEQYF. The CDR3 DNA follows: TGTGCCAGCAGCCTCATCAGGGATCCCTCCTACGAGCAGTACTTC.

The chain couples TRBV28 to TRBJ1-1, with TRBD1 as a possible D gene (5 bases). Germline V lookup: CDR1 MDHEN, CDR2 SYDVKM. The V and J ends lost 5 bases and 14 bases respectively, with 21 bases between them. The CDR3 is made up of 13 amino acids. In DNA, the CDR3 is TGTGCCAGCAGTGCCACGACCCCTCTGACAGCCTTCTTT. It specifies CASSATTPLTAFF.

This clone has a count of ten or more. The V gene is TRBV4-2, the J gene TRBJ2-7; TRBD1 matches at 9 bases. The germline CDR1 and CDR2 sequences are LGHNA and YNFKEQ. The CDR3 is 16 amino acids. The V segment lost 0 bases and the J segment 5 bases; nucleotides outside the gene matches: 8. CDR3 coding DNA: TGTGCCAGCAGCCAAGATCGCGGAACAGGGGGCCACGAGCAGTACTTC. This gives the protein CASSQDRGTGGHEQYF.

V gene TRBV7-9 combines with J gene TRBJ1-1; 7 positions agree with TRBD1. CDR3 length: 13 residues. From germline, CDR1 is SEHNR and CDR2 FQNEAQ (reference sequence). V trimming: 3 bases; J trimming: 6 bases; junction bases outside the gene matches: 4. The DNA for the CDR3 is TGTGCCAGCAGCTTTACAGGGGAGGCTGAAGCTTTCTTT. Its translation is CASSFTGEAEAFF.

This rearrangement joins TRBV7-9 to TRBJ2-1; D unresolved. Germline V gives CDR1 SEHNR, CDR2 FQNEAQ (reference sequence). The V end lost 8 bases, the J end lost 2 bases, and 10 bases lay between the germline ends. The CDR3 extends over 13 amino acids. The CDR3 DNA sequence: TGTGCCAGCGAAGGTTATACCTACAATGAGCAGTTCTTC. Translated: CASEGYTYNEQFF. The whole variable domain, filled in from reference TRBV7-9 and TRBJ2-1, reads DTGVSQNPRHKITKRGQNVTFRCDPISEHNRLYWYRQTLGQGPEFLTYFQNEAQLEKSRLLSDRFSAERPKGSFSTLEIQRTEQGDSAMYLCASEGYTYNEQFFGPGTRLTVL.

V gene TRBV2 combines with J gene TRBJ1-4; D possibly corresponds to TRBD1 (6 bases). The V end lost 6 bases, the J end lost 7 bases, and 15 bases lay between the germline ends. This CDR3 comprises 14 residues. Germline V gene sequence: CDR1 SNHLY, CDR2 FYNNEI. CDR3 amino acids: CASSPGGAGEKLFF. As DNA, the CDR3 is TGTGCCAGCAGCCCTGGGGGGGCGGGTGAAAAACTGTTTTTT.

V gene TRBV6-5 combines with J gene TRBJ1-6; tentative D call: TRBD1 (5 bases). The CDR3 extends over 13 amino acids. CDR1 is MNHEY and CDR2 is SVGAGI in the germline V gene. V lost 8 bases to trimming and J lost 7 bases, with 12 bases between them. CDR3 sequence: CASAPGLNSPLHF. CDR3 coding DNA: TGTGCCAGCGCCCCAGGGCTAAATTCACCCCTCCACTTT.

This clone has only one observation. The V gene is TRBV6-1, the J gene TRBJ2-6; no clear D. The CDR3 contains 18 residues. V gave up 2 bases and J gave up 0 bases, with 14 bases separating them. CDR1 MNHNS and CDR2 SASEGT come from the germline V gene. The CDR3 nucleotides are TGTGCCAGCAGTGAATTTGGGGTGGCCATCTCTGGGGCCAACGTCCTGACTTTC. Amino acids: CASSEFGVAISGANVLTF.

This sequence joins TRBV28 and TRBJ2-4; the D is unclear. The CDR3 is 11 amino acids. The germline gives CDR1 MDHEN, CDR2 SYDVKM. V was pared by 8 bases and J by 7 bases, with 9 bases between. For the CDR3, the DNA is TGTGCCAGCCAAACGAGGAACATTCAGTACTTC. Its translation is CASQTRNIQYF.

Details on this clone: Its ends do not fully match the called genes, so a read error is possible. The chain couples TRBV5-4 to TRBJ1-6, with a possible D match to TRBD1 (5 bases). From germline, CDR1 is SGHNT and CDR2 YYREEE (reference sequence). The CDR3 has 17 residues. The CDR3 is CASSPRGRPNYNSPLHF. The CDR3 DNA reads TGCGCCAGCAGCCCCCGGGGGAGGCCAAACTATAATTCACCCCTCCACTTT.

This chain links TRBV7-9 with TRBJ2-1; 14 bases are shared with TRBD2. The CDR3 covers 16 residues. Germline-derived CDR1 and CDR2 are SEHNR and FQNEAQ (reference sequence). Trimming took 7 bases from V and 1 from J; bases not matched to a gene: 3. The CDR3: CASIRTSGGSYNEQFF. The CDR3 DNA reads as TGTGCCAGCATAAGGACTAGCGGGGGGTCCTACAATGAGCAGTTCTTC.

This sequence joins TRBV5-6 and TRBJ1-1; D unresolved. Trimming left V 6 bases short and J 8 bases short, with 2 bases between. Germline loops: CDR1 SGHDT, CDR2 YYEEEE. The CDR3 is made up of 8 amino acids. Here the CDR3 reads CASTEAFF. In DNA, the CDR3 is TGTGCCAGCACCGAAGCTTTCTTT.

This chain uses TRBV9 with TRBJ1-6; D gene ambiguous. Germline values: CDR1 SGDLS, CDR2 YYNGEE. The CDR3 has 15 amino acids. V was pared by 4 bases and J by 10 bases, with 18 bases between. CDR3 in amino acids: CASSLSTGIDSPLHF. The CDR3 DNA is TGTGCCAGCAGCTTGTCTACGGGGATAGACTCACCCCTCCACTTT. Looking up the rest from reference TRBV9 and TRBJ1-6 gives the full variable domain: DSGVTQTPKHLITATGQRVTLRCSPRSGDLSVYWYQQSLDQGLQFLIQYYNGEERAKGNILERFSAQQFPDLHSELNLSSLELGDSALYFCASSLSTGIDSPLHFGNGTRLTVT.

The chain couples TRBV7-8 to TRBJ2-3; 9 bases match TRBD2. The germline gives CDR1 SGHVS, CDR2 FQNEAQ. With 5 bases clipped from V and 4 bases from J, the junction kept 7 bases outside the gene matches. This CDR3 is 15 amino acids long. CDR3 residues: CASSAMAGGSDTQYF. For the CDR3, the DNA is TGTGCCAGCAGCGCCATGGCGGGGGGGTCAGATACGCAGTATTTT.

The CDR3 region has the DNA TGCGCCAGCAGCCAAGATATGACCCAGAACACCGGGGAGCTGTTTTTT. This codes for CASSQDMTQNTGELFF. This rearrangement joins TRBV4-3 to TRBJ2-2; no definite D call. V lost 0 bases, J lost 1 base, and 9 bases lay in between. This CDR3 is built from 16 residues. CDR1 and CDR2 from the germline V gene are LGHNA and YSLEER.

The J gene is TRBJ1-1, the V gene TRBV19, with D maybe TRBD1 (5 bases). The CDR3 length is 15 residues. Trimming stripped 4 bases from V and 4 bases from J, with 16 bases between. Per the germline V gene, CDR1 is LNHDA and CDR2 is SQIVND (reference sequence). The DNA for the CDR3 is TGTGCCAGTAGTACTAATTACGGGGGATTCACTGAAGCTTTCTTT. Protein product: CASSTNYGGFTEAFF.

The chain employs TRBV13 and TRBJ2-3; TRBD2 is a possible D gene (10 bases). The V gene lost 4 bases and the J gene lost 3 bases, with 41 bases spanning the gap. The CDR3 spans 24 residues. Germline V CDR1 and CDR2: PRHDT, FYEKMQ (reference sequence). The CDR3 here is CASSSPGDRAGTSAPRGATDTQYF. CDR3 bases: TGTGCCAGCAGCTCTCCCGGGGACAGGGCCGGGACTAGCGCCCCGAGGGGAGCAACAGATACGCAGTATTTT.